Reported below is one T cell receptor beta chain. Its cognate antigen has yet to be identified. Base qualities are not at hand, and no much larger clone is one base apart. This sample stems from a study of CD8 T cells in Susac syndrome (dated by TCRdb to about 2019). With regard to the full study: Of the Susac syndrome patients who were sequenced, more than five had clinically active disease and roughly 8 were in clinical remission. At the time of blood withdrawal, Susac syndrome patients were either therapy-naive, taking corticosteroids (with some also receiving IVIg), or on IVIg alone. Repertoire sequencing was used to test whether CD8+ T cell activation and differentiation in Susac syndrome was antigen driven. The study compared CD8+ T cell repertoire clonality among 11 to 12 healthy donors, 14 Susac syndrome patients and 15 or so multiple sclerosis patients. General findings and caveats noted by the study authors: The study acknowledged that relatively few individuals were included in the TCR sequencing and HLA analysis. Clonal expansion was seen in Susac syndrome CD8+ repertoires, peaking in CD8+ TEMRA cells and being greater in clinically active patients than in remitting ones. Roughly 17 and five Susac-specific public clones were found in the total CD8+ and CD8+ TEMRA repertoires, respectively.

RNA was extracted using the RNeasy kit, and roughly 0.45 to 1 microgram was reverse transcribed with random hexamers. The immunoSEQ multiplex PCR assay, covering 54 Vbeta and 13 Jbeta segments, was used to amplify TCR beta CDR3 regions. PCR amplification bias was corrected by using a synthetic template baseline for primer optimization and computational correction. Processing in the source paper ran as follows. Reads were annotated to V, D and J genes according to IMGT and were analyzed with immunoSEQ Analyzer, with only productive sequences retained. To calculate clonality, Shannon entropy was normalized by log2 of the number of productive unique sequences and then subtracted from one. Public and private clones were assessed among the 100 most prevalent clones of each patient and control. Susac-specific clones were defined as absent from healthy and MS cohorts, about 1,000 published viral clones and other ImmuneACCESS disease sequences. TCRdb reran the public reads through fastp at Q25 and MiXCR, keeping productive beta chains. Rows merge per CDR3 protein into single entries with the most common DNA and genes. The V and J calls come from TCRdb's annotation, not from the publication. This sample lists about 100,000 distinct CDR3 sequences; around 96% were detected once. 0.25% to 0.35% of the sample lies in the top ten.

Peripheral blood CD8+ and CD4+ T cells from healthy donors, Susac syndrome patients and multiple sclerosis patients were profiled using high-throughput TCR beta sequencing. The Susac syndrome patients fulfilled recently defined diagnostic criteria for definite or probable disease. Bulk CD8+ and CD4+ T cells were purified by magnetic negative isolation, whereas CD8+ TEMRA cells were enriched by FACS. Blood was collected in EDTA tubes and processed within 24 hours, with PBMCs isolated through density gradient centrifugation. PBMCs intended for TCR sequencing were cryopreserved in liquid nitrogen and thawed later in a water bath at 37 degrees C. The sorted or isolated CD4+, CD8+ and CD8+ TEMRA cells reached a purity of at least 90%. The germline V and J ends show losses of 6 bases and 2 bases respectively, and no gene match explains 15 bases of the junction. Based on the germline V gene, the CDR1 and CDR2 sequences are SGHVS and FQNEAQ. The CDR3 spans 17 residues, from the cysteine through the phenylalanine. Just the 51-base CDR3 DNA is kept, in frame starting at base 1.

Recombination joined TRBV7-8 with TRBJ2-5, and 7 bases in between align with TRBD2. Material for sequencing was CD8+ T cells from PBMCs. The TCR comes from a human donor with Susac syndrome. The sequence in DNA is TGTGCCAGCAGGGATCGACTAGCCTACAAACCTCAAGAGACCCAGTACTTC. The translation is CASRDRLAYKPQETQYF.